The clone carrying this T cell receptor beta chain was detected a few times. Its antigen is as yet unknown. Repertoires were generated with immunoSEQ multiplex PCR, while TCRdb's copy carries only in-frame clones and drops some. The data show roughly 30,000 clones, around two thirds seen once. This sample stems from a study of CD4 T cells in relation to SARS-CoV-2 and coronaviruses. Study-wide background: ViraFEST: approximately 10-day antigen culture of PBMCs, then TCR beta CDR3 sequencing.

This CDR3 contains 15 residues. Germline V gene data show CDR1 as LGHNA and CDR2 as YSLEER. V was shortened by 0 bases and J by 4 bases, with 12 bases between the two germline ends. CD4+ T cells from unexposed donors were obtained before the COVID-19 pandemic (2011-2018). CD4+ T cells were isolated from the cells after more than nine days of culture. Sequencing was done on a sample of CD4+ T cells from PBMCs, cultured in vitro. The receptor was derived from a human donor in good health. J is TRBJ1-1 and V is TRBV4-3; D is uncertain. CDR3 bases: TGCGCCAGCAGCCAAGAGCCTCAGGTCCCCACTGAAGCTTTCTTT. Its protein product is CASSQEPQVPTEAFF.